A single TCR beta chain is shown here with its context. This entry comes from a study of blood T cell repertoires in COVID-19. As for the study in general: There were acute and convalescent COVID-19 samples, and they came from the United States, Italy and Spain. PBMCs, B-cell-depleted T cells, or T cells were the source of the cDNA or gDNA that made up the material.

As handled by the study authors: Amplification of reference gene primers was used by the study to estimate nucleated cell counts. Clones were sequenced by immunoSEQ multiplex PCR, and TCRdb holds only the in-frame ones, with some missing. That table furnishes V, J and clone size, whereas the DNA furnished D and trimming. The repertoire holds about 200,000 clones, with 80% to 95% as singletons. The V gene end was trimmed by 6 bases and the J gene end by 1 base; junction bases not matched to a gene: 9. Germline V gene lookup returns CDR1 SQVTM and CDR2 ANQGSEA. This CDR3 region has 15 residues. Sequencing was performed on peripheral blood. The clonotype was recovered from a man aged 50-60 years with acute or convalescent COVID-19. The rearrangement links TRBV29-1 to TRBJ2-3, with TRBD2 matching over 8 bases. CDR3 sequence reads: CSVKGPLAGTDTQYF. The CDR3 nucleotides are TGCAGCGTCAAAGGGCCACTAGCGGGCACAGATACGCAGTATTTT.